Reported below is one T cell receptor (beta chain). Its antigen is unknown. This specimen belongs to a study of radiation and T cells in renal cell carcinoma. Study overall: Nephrectomy followed 15 Gy stereotactic body radiation by 4 weeks.

The repertoire was sequenced with immunoSEQ multiplex PCR; TCRdb's copy has only in-frame clones and lacks some. This table holds tens of thousands of clones, 80% to 90% found once. Time point in this sample: blood 2 weeks post-SBRT. Treatment specified: 15 Gy SBRT to primary tumor, nephrectomy 4 weeks later. Clear cell pathology was present in this patient's renal cell carcinoma. After removal of 5 bases from V and 1 base from J, the junction contained 4 bases not matched to a gene. This CDR3 is 15 amino acids long. In germline, CDR1 is SGHTA, CDR2 FQGNSA. Overall study findings and caveats: No pretreatment tumor biopsies were available for baseline clonotypes. From baseline, blood top tumor clonotypes peaked at 2 weeks post-radiation.

This receptor was identified in a woman in her 50s with renal cell carcinoma. The material was blood, obtained from a patient whose treatment included radiotherapy and nephrectomy. The rearrangement uses TRBV7-2 and TRBJ2-2; TRBD2 matches 7 bases. This chain's CDR3 is CASSPRGRNTGELFF. CDR3 DNA sequence: TGTGCCAGCAGCCCCCGCGGGAGGAACACCGGGGAGCTGTTTTTT.